The clone carrying this TCR beta chain was seen many times. Its target is unknown. The sample belongs to a study of identical twins. Whole-study results and caveats: Beta out-of-frame sequences showed weaker excess twin sharing. It was out-of-frame TCR alpha sharing in monozygotic twins that models underestimated.

TCRdb called the 5' RACE reads again in MiXCR, with one record for every CDR3 protein. Among just under 650,000 distinct CDR3 sequences, roughly 6.6% were seen once, and the ten largest hold 1.6%. This CDR3 has 16 amino acids. V lost 5 bases, J lost 0 bases, and 15 bases lay in between. This sample also appeared in a second study, on yellow fever vaccine responses in identical twins. This second study says: After vaccination, twins' T cell response reportedly seemed partly convergent, partly personalized.

Input material: PBMCs. This clonotype was sampled from a woman aged 18-29 years in good health. The chain has TRBV12-3 or TRBV12-4 and TRBJ2-3; no definite D call. The CDR3 reads CASSALRAESTDTQYF. The DNA of the CDR3 is TGTGCCAGCAGTGCCCTAAGGGCGGAAAGCACAGATACGCAGTATTTT.